Following are 14 T cell receptor beta chains from one sample sequenced in a study of T cell repertoires in cytomegalovirus infection. No antigen is known for these receptors. MiXCR, run by TCRdb on the reads, gives a single entry per CDR3 protein. The profile shows a few hundred thousand distinct CDR3 sequences, 33% of them singletons. Sequences were derived from cultured PBMCs, sampled from culture after CMV antigen stimulation. Receptors were obtained from a human donor in good health (CMV status not recorded). Some clones in this sample may be carry-over from other donors' samples.

The rearrangement links TRBV30 to TRBJ2-3, with 8 bases matching TRBD1. The CDR3 is made up of 15 amino acids. Losses at the gene ends were 4 bases for V and 8 bases for J; bases not matched to a gene: 14. Germline V lookup: CDR1 GTSNPN, CDR2 SVGIG (reference sequence). CDR3 protein: CAWTFAQGARGTQYF. The CDR3 DNA reads TGTGCCTGGACCTTCGCGCAGGGGGCGCGGGGTACGCAGTATTTT.

This chain connects TRBV11-2 to TRBJ2-2; D possibly matches TRBD1 or TRBD2 (6 bases each). V dropped 8 bases and J dropped 4 bases, with 11 bases sitting between them. CDR3 length: 13 residues. Germline V CDR1 and CDR2: SGHAT, FQNNGV. Written as DNA, the CDR3 is TGTGCCAGCTGGGGGGCACGCACCGGGGAGCTGTTTTTT. It encodes CASWGARTGELFF.

Ten or more counts support this clonotype. The chain uses TRBV18 and TRBJ1-2; unclear D gene. From germline, CDR1 is KGHSH and CDR2 LQKENI. Trimming shortened V by 6 bases and J by 6 bases, and 14 bases separated the two germline ends. The CDR3 length is 13 residues. In DNA form, the CDR3 reads TGTGCCAGCTCGCAATCGGAGGGAAATGGCTACACCTTC. This encodes CASSQSEGNGYTF.

Only a few counts were recorded for this clonotype. The CDR3 region is CASTDGRAAAGELFF. CDR3 bases: TGTGCCAGTACGGACGGGAGGGCCGCGGCCGGGGAGCTGTTTTTT. V usage is TRBV19 and J usage is TRBJ2-2; 8 bases agree with TRBD2. V lost 7 bases and J lost 6; bases outside the gene matches: 10. The CDR3 loop spans 15 amino acids. Germline CDR1 reads LNHDA; CDR2 reads SQIVND (reference sequence).

At least ten counts were recorded for this clonotype. The rearrangement uses TRBV7-2 and TRBJ2-1, with D possibly TRBD2 on 6 matching bases. V was shortened by 5 bases and J by 3 bases, with 17 bases between the two germline ends. This CDR3 comprises 16 residues. Germline V gives CDR1 SGHTA, CDR2 FQGNSA. This CDR3 is CASSVDSSANYNEQFF. In DNA, the CDR3 is TGTGCCAGCAGCGTAGACTCTAGCGCTAACTACAATGAGCAGTTCTTC. The whole variable domain, filled in from reference TRBV7-2 and TRBJ2-1, reads GAGVSQSPSNKVTEKGKDVELRCDPISGHTALYWYRQSLGQGLEFLIYFQGNSAPDKSGLPSDRFSAERTGGSVSTLTIQRTQQEDSAVYLCASSVDSSANYNEQFFGPGTRLTVL.

This clonotype was counted only a few times. V gene TRBV7-2 combines with J gene TRBJ2-1, with a possible D match to TRBD2 (5 bases). The germline V gene has CDR1 SGHTA and CDR2 FQGNSA. Trimming pared 6 bases from V and 8 bases from J, leaving 11 bases between. There are 12 residues in the CDR3. For the CDR3, the DNA is TGTGCCAGCAGTCAATCGGGGTATGAGCAGTTCTTC. It encodes CASSQSGYEQFF.

The chain joins TRBV7-8 to TRBJ2-2; maybe TRBD2 (5 bases). Trimming shortened V by 3 bases and J by 4 bases, and 12 bases separated the two germline ends. Germline values: CDR1 SGHVS, CDR2 FQNEAQ. This CDR3 is 15 amino acids long. CDR3 bases: TGTGCCAGCAGCTTCCCCGGGGTAACCACCGGGGAGCTGTTTTTT. Translation gives CASSFPGVTTGELFF.

The J gene is TRBJ1-1, the V gene TRBV6-2 or TRBV6-3; tentatively, D is TRBD1 (5 bases). From germline, CDR1 is MNHEY and CDR2 SVGEGT. V was shortened by 10 bases and J by 0 bases, with 15 bases between the two germline ends. The CDR3 consists of 14 residues. CDR3 in amino acids: CATGLRWMNTEAFF. The DNA for the CDR3 is TGTGCCACGGGGCTTAGGTGGATGAACACTGAAGCTTTCTTT.

The V gene is TRBV5-1, the J gene TRBJ2-3; the D is unclear. The CDR3 contains 14 residues. Between the trimmed V and J ends, which lost 3 bases and 0 bases, there was a span of 8 bases. CDR1 and CDR2 (germline): SGHRS, YFSETQ. CDR3 nucleotides: TGCGCCAGCAGCTCATCGACTAGCACAGATACGCAGTATTTT. It is translated as CASSSSTSTDTQYF. Combining the CDR3 with reference TRBV5-1 and TRBJ2-3 gives the whole variable domain KAGVTQTPRYLIKTRGQQVTLSCSPISGHRSVSWYQQTPGQGLQFLFEYFSETQRNKGNFPGRFSGRQFSNSRSEMNVSTLELGDSALYLCASSSSTSTDTQYFGPGTRLTVL.

The CDR3 region is CASIDTASEQYV. The DNA for the CDR3 is TGTGCCAGCATCGACACTGCCTCCGAGCAGTACGTC. V is TRBV27 and J is TRBJ2-7; D gene uncertain. The CDR3 length is 12 residues. Germline CDR1 is MNHEY and CDR2 is SMNVEV (reference sequence). Trimming took 7 bases from V and 6 from J, leaving 13 bases between them.

In the case of this clonotype: Compared with germline, one end of the junction differs, possibly owing to a read error. The gene calls are TRBV28 and TRBJ2-1; TRBD2 aligns across 14 bases. In germline, CDR1 is MDHEN, CDR2 SYDVKM. CDR3 length: 16 amino acids. The CDR3 spells CASSSGTSGSYDEQFF. The CDR3 DNA follows: TGTGCCAGCAGTTCAGGGACTAGCGGGAGCTACGATGAGCAGTTCTTC.

This clonotype was detected only once. J is TRBJ1-2 and V is TRBV20-1, with D perhaps TRBD1 (6 bases). CDR1 DFQATT and CDR2 SNEGSKA come from the germline V gene (reference sequence). This CDR3 region has 14 residues. V lost 3 bases to trimming and J lost 2 bases, with 13 bases between them. The CDR3 DNA is TGCAGTGCTAGGGACGGACAGCGCAACTATGGCTACACCTTC. This codes for CSARDGQRNYGYTF.

V gene TRBV28 combines with J gene TRBJ2-1; tentatively, D is TRBD1 (6 bases). Deletions cut 3 bases from V and 4 bases from J, with 19 bases between. CDR3 length: 17 residues. Germline V gives CDR1 MDHEN, CDR2 SYDVKM. DNA of the CDR3: TGTGCCAGCAGTTTTCATTCCGGGACAAGGGGTTACAATGAGCAGTTCTTC. As protein: CASSFHSGTRGYNEQFF.

This clonotype turned up a few times. The J gene is TRBJ2-7, the V gene TRBV7-2, with 9 bases identical to TRBD2. The J segment lost 0 bases and the V segment lost 2 bases, leaving 5 bases of the junction unmatched. Per the germline V gene, CDR1 is SGHTA and CDR2 is FQGNSA. CDR3 length: 16 residues. The CDR3 loop reads CASSLRAGGNSYEQYF. As DNA, the CDR3 is TGTGCCAGCAGCTTAAGAGCGGGAGGTAACTCCTACGAGCAGTACTTC.